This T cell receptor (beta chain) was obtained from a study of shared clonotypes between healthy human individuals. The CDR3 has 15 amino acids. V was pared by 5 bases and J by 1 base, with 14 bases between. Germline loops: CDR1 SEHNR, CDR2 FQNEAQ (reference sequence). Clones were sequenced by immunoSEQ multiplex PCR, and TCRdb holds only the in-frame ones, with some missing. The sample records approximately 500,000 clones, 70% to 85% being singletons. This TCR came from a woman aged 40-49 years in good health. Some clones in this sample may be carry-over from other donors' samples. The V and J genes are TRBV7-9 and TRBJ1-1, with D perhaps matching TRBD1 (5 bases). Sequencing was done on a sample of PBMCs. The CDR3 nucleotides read TGTGCCAGCAGCCGCCCCGGGACGGGGAACACTGAAGCTTTCTTT. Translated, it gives CASSRPGTGNTEAFF.